This T cell receptor beta chain was documented in a study of blood T cell repertoires in COVID-19. About the study: Acute and convalescent COVID-19 samples came from the United States, Italy and Spain.

CDR3 size: 15 residues. CDR1 is SGHRS, CDR2 YFSETQ, per germline. V trimming: 1 base; J trimming: 9 bases; junction bases outside the gene matches: 12. TCRdb keeps only in-frame clones here, not all; method: immunoSEQ multiplex PCR. The sample carries 90,000 to 100,000 clones, 84% recorded once. This clone has a single count. This chain connects TRBV5-1 to TRBJ2-5; 7 positions agree with TRBD1. The TCR comes from a man aged 65 to 85 with active or convalescent COVID-19. The source material was peripheral blood. The CDR3 DNA reads as TGCGCCAGCAGCTTGTTAGGACAGGCCTCCACGGCCCAGTACTTC. Translating gives CASSLLGQASTAQYF.